The 2 T cell receptor beta chains presented below share a single source sample, sequenced in a study of blood T cell repertoires in COVID-19. TCRdb's table, derived via immunoSEQ multiplex PCR, lists solely in-frame clones and lacks some. The data show about 270,000 clones, 85% seen once. Sequences were obtained from PBMCs or T cells enriched from blood (not recorded which). All receptors come from a woman aged 50 to 65 with acute COVID-19.

As to this clone: Additional DNA sequences in this sample encode the identical CDR3. The V gene is TRBV9, the J gene TRBJ2-5; unclear D gene. Germline CDR1 is SGDLS and CDR2 is YYNGEE. The length of the CDR3 is 14 residues. The V and J ends lost 4 bases and 1 base respectively, with 11 bases between them. DNA for the CDR3: TGTGCCAGCAGCCCAGGAACTCCCCAAGAGACCCAGTACTTC. Protein: CASSPGTPQETQYF.

The chain has TRBV7-2 and TRBJ2-7, with 8 bases matching TRBD1. Looked up from germline, CDR1 is SGHTA and CDR2 is FQGNSA. Trimming at V came to 5 bases and at J to 1 base, leaving 10 bases not matched to a gene. The CDR3 runs to 16 residues. CDR3 nucleotides: TGTGCCAGCAGCCCGGCGGGACAGGCGATGTCCTACGAGCAGTACTTC. Translated: CASSPAGQAMSYEQYF.